This T cell receptor (beta chain) came from a study of Ad26.COV2.S vaccination and SARS-CoV-2 variants (dated by TCRdb to about 2021). Context from the whole study: Vaccine-arm donors came from COV1001, a multicentre, randomized, double-blind, placebo-controlled phase I-IIa trial of Ad26.COV2.S in healthy adults. Ad26.COV2.S was administered intramuscularly at a dose of 5x10^10 or 1x10^11 viral particles, either as one shot or as two shots given 56 days apart. Investigators did not know the trial group allocation while performing experiments and assessing outcomes. Trial participants were randomized into five groups of five: low-dose or high-dose Ad26.COV2.S given once or twice, or placebo on both occasions. The specificity and breadth of SARS-CoV-2-reactive T cell receptors after Ad26.COV2.S vaccination were assessed by TCRbeta repertoire sequencing. The TCR-sequenced set comprised around 30 samples: some 19 Ad26.COV2.S vaccine recipients, 5 placebo recipients and 8 SARS-CoV-2 convalescent individuals.

The cysteine opens and the phenylalanine closes a CDR3 of 16 amino acids. CDR3 DNA is the only sequence kept; it has 48 bases, read in frame from the first base. V drops 6 bases and J drops 2 bases, leaving 19 bases in between. The germline V gene (reference sequence) supplies CDR1 SEHNR and CDR2 FQNEAQ. The paper as a whole reports these results and caveats: The study was not powered for comparison of responses between vaccine doses or regimens. Ad26.COV2.S recipients had higher spike-specific TCR breadth than placebo recipients (P = 0.0014). Vaccine and placebo recipients had similar non-spike TCR breadth, a finding consistent with the vaccine containing only spike. According to the authors, total T cell responses may have been underestimated by the TCR breadth and depth analyses. After vaccination, substantial breadth of spike-specific CD8+ and CD4+ T cell responses was reported.

TCRbeta CDR3 regions were sequenced with the immunoSEQ Assay. After extraction, genomic DNA underwent amplification by bias-controlled multiplex PCR, followed by high-throughput sequencing. The source study handled its data this way. Collapsing and filtering of sequences were performed to quantify the absolute abundance of each unique TCRbeta CDR3 region. T cell fraction was estimated by normalizing TCRbeta template counts to usable DNA, with usable DNA measured through amplification of reference genes found in all nucleated cells. Repertoire TCRs were annotated as SARS-CoV-2-specific when V gene, CDR3 amino acid sequence and J gene were exactly matched to a known reactive TCR set. MIRA supplied the reference SARS-CoV-2 TCR set, which was filtered for enrichment in COVID-19-positive ImmuneCODE repertoires so that public or cross-reactive TCRs were removed. Based on the MIRA antigens, annotated TCRs were further analysed at the level of specific ORF or position within ORF. Breadth was defined as the number of annotated unique rearrangements divided by the total number of unique productive rearrangements, and depth was defined as the summed frequency of the annotated unique rearrangements. Two-sided Wilcoxon rank-sum tests were used to compare TCR breadth between groups. TCRdb obtained this table from immuneACCESS and retained in-frame rearrangements with V and J assigned. These tables miss some clones; where compared with another copy, unresolved V genes account for less than half of the shortfall, and the remainder is unexplained. V, J and clone size reflect that table, while D and trimming were determined from the DNA. For this sample the table gives more than 350,000 clones, of which about nine tenths were detected only once. Of the sample, 9.5% to 15% falls within the top ten clones.

On this clone: No antigen is known for it. No quality values exist for individual bases; no much larger clone is one base distant.

The treatment or condition label, read with the paper, signifies: about 20 received Ad26.COV2.S at low or high dose, single or two shots; several received placebo; per-sample allocation not given. For vaccine and placebo recipients, the sequenced repertoires came from samples collected on day 63 after the first injection. Between 29 July and 7 August 2020, Cohort 1b enrolled approximately 26 adults aged 18-55 years at one site in Boston, USA. Ad26.COV2.S was a replication-incompetent adenovirus type 26 vector that expressed a prefusion-stabilized SARS-CoV-2 spike protein derived from the original Wuhan strain.

The sequence was obtained from a person aged 18-60 years who received the Ad26.COV2.S COVID-19 vaccine or a placebo. The sequence joins TRBV7-9 to TRBJ1-2, and perhaps TRBD1 as D gene, on 5 matching bases. The specimen comprised peripheral blood, sampled in a trial of Ad26.COV2.S vaccine versus placebo. The CDR3 amino acid sequence is: CASSPFHRGFNYGYTF. The DNA reads TGTGCCAGCAGTCCCTTTCACCGGGGGTTCAACTATGGCTACACCTTC.